These T cell receptor beta chains were read from a single sample in a study of blood T cell repertoires in COVID-19. Generated by immunoSEQ multiplex PCR, the TCRdb table keeps only in-frame clones and is missing some. The sample shows 150,000 to 250,000 clones, roughly 94% of them seen only once. The specimen was peripheral blood. The origin of the receptors is a young man with COVID-19, enrolled during active disease. The CDR3 runs from the conserved cysteine through the conserved F or W. The D gene is left open where the match is weak. Size is stated for part of the rows, as once, few or many counts, or as a class when the clone is expanded.

abundance	v_gene	j_gene	d_gene	CDR3nt	CDR3aa
NA	TRBV19	TRBJ2-7	TRBD1	TGTGCCAGTAGTTCACGACAGGGCTACGAGCAGTACTTC	CASSSRQGYEQYF
NA	TRBV4-1	TRBJ1-6	TRBD1	TGCGCCAGCAGCCGGACAGCGGGACAGGAGAATTCACCCCTCCACTTT	CASSRTAGQENSPLHF
NA	TRBV5-1	TRBJ1-1	TRBD1	TGCGCCAGCAGCCCGGGACAGGGGAGTGAAGCTTTCTTT	CASSPGQGSEAFF
NA	TRBV19	TRBJ1-6	NA	TGTGCCAGTAGTATAAAGATACAGGGTTCCTATAATTCACCCCTCCACTTT	CASSIKIQGSYNSPLHF
NA	TRBV7-6	TRBJ2-3	NA	TGTGCCAGCAGCTTACTAGGTCGGGGGGATACGCAGTATTTT	CASSLLGRGDTQYF
NA	TRBV5-1	TRBJ2-1	TRBD1	TGCGCCAGCAGCACAGGGACAGGCTCCAATGAGCAGTTCTTC	CASSTGTGSNEQFF
NA	TRBV7-9	TRBJ2-3	NA	TGTGCCAGCAGCTTCCACGAGGACTATCTTACGCAGTATTTT	CASSFHEDYLTQYF
NA	TRBV19	TRBJ1-3	TRBD1	TGTGCCAGTAGTACGACAGGGGGCTTTGGAAACACCATATATTTT	CASSTTGGFGNTIYF
NA	TRBV6-6	TRBJ2-5	NA	TGTGCCAGCAGTGGTCTCCGGGAGACCCAGTACTTC	CASSGLRETQYF
NA	TRBV7-9	TRBJ2-1	TRBD2	TGTGCCAGCAGCTCACTAGCGGGGGGGCTCTTGAATGAGCAGTTCTTC	CASSSLAGGLLNEQFF
NA	TRBV9	TRBJ1-1	NA	TGTGCCAGCAGCGTAGTGGGCGGCAGGGCGAGCACTGAAGCTTTCTTT	CASSVVGGRASTEAFF
NA	TRBV3-1/TRBV3-2	TRBJ1-1	TRBD1	TGTGCCAGCAGCCCCGACAGGGGGCGTACTGAAGCTTTCTTT	CASSPDRGRTEAFF
NA	TRBV3-1/TRBV3-2	TRBJ1-5	NA	TGTGCCAGCAGCCTCGGTCCGAATCAGCCCCAGCATTTT	CASSLGPNQPQHF
NA	TRBV25-1	TRBJ2-3	NA	TGTGCCAGCAGTGAATATGGACTTTACACAGATACGCAGTATTTT	CASSEYGLYTDTQYF
once	TRBV5-1	TRBJ1-5	NA	TGCGCCAGCAGCTTGACCGGGGATAGCAATCAGCCCCAGCATTTT	CASSLTGDSNQPQHF
NA	TRBV4-1	TRBJ1-6	TRBD1	TGCGCCAGCAGCCGTGAGACAGGGGTTAATTCACCCCTCCACTTT	CASSRETGVNSPLHF
NA	TRBV27	TRBJ2-1	TRBD2	TGTGCCAGCAGTTTATATGTAGCGGGGGGCAATGAGCAGTTCTTC	CASSLYVAGGNEQFF
NA	TRBV25-1	TRBJ1-1	NA	TGTGCCAGCAGGCCGGACACGGAATCGGCTGAAGCTTTCTTT	CASRPDTESAEAFF
NA	TRBV11-2	TRBJ1-3	NA	TGTGCCAGCAGCTTGGAGATTCACAGGAATCCCCTCTCTGGAAACACCATATATTTT	CASSLEIHRNPLSGNTIYF
NA	TRBV7-9	TRBJ2-4	NA	TGTGCCAGCAGCTTAGTGGCACCGAGCGAGATGGGTATTCAGTACTTC	CASSLVAPSEMGIQYF
NA	TRBV5-4	TRBJ1-4	TRBD1	TGTGCCAGCAGGGCGGGACAGGGGGCCGGGGATGAAAAACTGTTTTTT	CASRAGQGAGDEKLFF
NA	TRBV25-1	TRBJ1-6	TRBD1	TGTGCCAGCGGACAGGGGGCTAATTCACCCCTCCACTTT	CASGQGANSPLHF